Detailed here is one T cell receptor (beta chain). These data are taken from a study of STAT5B mutations in CD4+ large granular lymphocyte leukemia. Some clones are missing from TCRdb's copy, which holds only in-frame ones; the method was immunoSEQ multiplex PCR. Here the sample spans tens of thousands of clones, just under 75% being singletons. The trim removed 4 bases at V and 5 bases at J, leaving 13 bases unmatched. This CDR3 region has 17 residues. Germline CDR1 SGHTA, CDR2 FQGNSA. This TCR was sampled from a human donor in good health. The V gene is TRBV7-2, the J gene TRBJ2-5, with 10 bases aligning to TRBD2. The sequencing sample was made of CD4+ T cells from blood buffy coats. As DNA, the CDR3 is TGTGCCAGCAGCTCCCTAAGGAGCGGGAGGGCGGGGGAGACCCAGTACTTC. Residues: CASSSLRSGRAGETQYF.